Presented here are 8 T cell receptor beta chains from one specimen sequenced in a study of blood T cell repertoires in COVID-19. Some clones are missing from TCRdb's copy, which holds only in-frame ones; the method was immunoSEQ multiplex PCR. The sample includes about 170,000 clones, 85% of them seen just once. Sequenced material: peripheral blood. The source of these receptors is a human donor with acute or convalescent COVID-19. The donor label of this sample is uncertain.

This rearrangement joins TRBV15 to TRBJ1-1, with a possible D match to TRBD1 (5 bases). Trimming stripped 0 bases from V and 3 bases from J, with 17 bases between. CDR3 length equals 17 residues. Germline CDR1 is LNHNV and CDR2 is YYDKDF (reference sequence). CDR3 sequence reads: CATSREGREEWYTEAFF. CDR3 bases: TGTGCCACCAGCAGAGAAGGCAGGGAAGAATGGTACACTGAAGCTTTCTTT.

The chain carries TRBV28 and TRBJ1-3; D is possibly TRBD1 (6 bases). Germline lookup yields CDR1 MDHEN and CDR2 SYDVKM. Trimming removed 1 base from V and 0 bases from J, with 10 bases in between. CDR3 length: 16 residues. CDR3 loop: CASSLYGGHSGNTIYF. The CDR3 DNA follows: TGTGCCAGCAGTTTATATGGGGGCCACTCTGGAAACACCATATATTTT.

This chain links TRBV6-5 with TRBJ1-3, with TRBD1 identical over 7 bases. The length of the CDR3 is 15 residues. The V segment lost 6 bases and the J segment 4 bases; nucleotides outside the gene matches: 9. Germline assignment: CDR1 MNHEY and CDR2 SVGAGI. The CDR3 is CASRRTGDVGNTIYF. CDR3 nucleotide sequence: TGTGCCAGCAGGAGAACAGGGGATGTGGGAAACACCATATATTTT.

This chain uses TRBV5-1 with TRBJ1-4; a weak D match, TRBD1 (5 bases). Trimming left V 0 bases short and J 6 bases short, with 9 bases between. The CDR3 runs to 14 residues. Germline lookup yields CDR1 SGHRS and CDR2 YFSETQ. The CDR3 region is CASSLAGLDEKLFF. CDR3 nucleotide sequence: TGCGCCAGCAGCTTGGCAGGGTTGGATGAAAAACTGTTTTTT.

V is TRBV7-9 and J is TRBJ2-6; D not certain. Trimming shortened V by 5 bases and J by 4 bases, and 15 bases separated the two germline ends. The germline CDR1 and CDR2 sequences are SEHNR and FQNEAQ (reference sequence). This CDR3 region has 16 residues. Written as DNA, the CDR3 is TGTGCCAGCAGCCCTACTGCTGGGCGAGGGGCCAACGTCCTGACTTTC. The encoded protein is CASSPTAGRGANVLTF.

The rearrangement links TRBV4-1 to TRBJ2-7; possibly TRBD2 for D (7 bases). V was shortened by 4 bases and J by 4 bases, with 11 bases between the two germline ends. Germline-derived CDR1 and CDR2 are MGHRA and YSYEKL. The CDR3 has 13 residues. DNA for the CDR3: TGCGCCAGCAGCCTAGAGGGGGGGTACGAGCAGTACTTC. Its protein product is CASSLEGGYEQYF.

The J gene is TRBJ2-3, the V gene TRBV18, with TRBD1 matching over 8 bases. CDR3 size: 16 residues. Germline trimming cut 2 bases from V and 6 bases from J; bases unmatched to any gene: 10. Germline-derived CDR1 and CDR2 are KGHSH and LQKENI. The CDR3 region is CASSPFRGQGADTQYF. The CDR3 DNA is TGTGCCAGCTCACCATTCCGCGGACAGGGTGCGGATACGCAGTATTTT.

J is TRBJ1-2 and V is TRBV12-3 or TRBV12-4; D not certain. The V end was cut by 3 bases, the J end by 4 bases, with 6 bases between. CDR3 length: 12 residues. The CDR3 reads CASSFTVYGYTF. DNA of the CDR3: TGTGCCAGCAGTTTTACAGTCTATGGCTACACCTTC.